This T cell receptor beta chain was retrieved from a study of shared clonotypes between healthy human individuals. At the deep level, the assay was run. Data came from immunoSEQ multiplex PCR; TCRdb stores just in-frame clones and leaves some out. The data hold about half a million clones, with 70% to 85% observed a single time. Among the donors, all were Caucasian adults who lived in Nashville, Tennessee. Tens of millions of PBMCs were counted before genomic DNA extraction. Germline CDR1 ENHRY, CDR2 SYGVKD. Trimming removed 6 bases from V and 2 bases from J, with 14 bases in between. The CDR3 is 14 residues long.

The sequence was collected from a woman in her thirties or forties in good health. Some clones in this sample may be carry-over from other donors' samples. This sequence joins TRBV10-3 and TRBJ2-7; D not resolved. The sample comprised PBMCs. The DNA of the CDR3 is TGTGCCATCAGAAAGGACCAGTTAACCTACGAGCAGTACTTC. This sequence encodes CAIRKDQLTYEQYF.